This T cell receptor (beta chain) is from a study of response to subunit inactivated influenza vaccine. The table lists this clonotype with a count of one. Germline V gene data show CDR1 as LNHDA and CDR2 as SQIVND (reference sequence). V was cut by 6 bases and J by 2 bases, with 14 bases left in between. The CDR3 runs 15 residues. TCRdb redid the calling of the RT-PCR reads with MiXCR, one entry per CDR3 protein. The sample has roughly 540,000 distinct CDR3 sequences, roughly 25% seen once. These sequences were also reported in another study, on T cells expressing NK-cell markers. That publication notes: The authors generated TCR beta cDNA through 5'RACE template switching with UMIs. Sorted CD3+CD56+NKG2C+, CD3+CD56+NKG2C- and CD3+CD56-NKG2C+ T-cell subsets were beta-chain profiled. Also leading the CD3+CD56-NKG2C+ fraction in a few donors were these clonotypes.

The material sequenced was CD4+ T cells sorted from PBMCs, taken about 12 days after vaccination. The sequence came from a man between 45 and 60 years old who received an inactivated influenza vaccine. The chain joins TRBV19 to TRBJ1-5, with D perhaps matching TRBD1 (6 bases). The CDR3 is CASSTGFLGNQPQHF. The CDR3, as DNA: TGTGCCAGTAGCACAGGGTTTTTGGGCAATCAGCCCCAGCATTTT.